A selection of T cell receptor beta chains follows, all from one sample in a study of blood T cell repertoires in COVID-19. Assay: immunoSEQ multiplex PCR; the TCRdb copy retains only in-frame clones and omits some. The sample consists of some 290,000 clones, just under 90% of them appearing once. Sequenced input: PBMCs or T cells enriched from blood (not recorded which). All receptors derive from a woman aged 30 to 39 who had recovered from COVID-19. CDR3s include the opening cysteine and the closing phenylalanine or tryptophan. A D gene is named only where the DNA matches it firmly. Clone size is given for some rows only: seen once, a few or many times, or a class if the clone is expanded.

TRBD1,TRBJ2-2,once,TRBV6-5,TGTGCCAGCAGACGACAGGGGGCCGCCGGGGAGCTGTTTTTT,CASRRQGAAGELFF
NA,TRBJ1-5,once,TRBV10-1,TGCGCCAGCAGTGTTCAGGGGCAGCCCCAGCATTTT,CASSVQGQPQHF
NA,TRBJ2-2,NA,TRBV6-5,TGTGCCAGCAGTTATCGGTTCACCCGTACCGGGGAGCTGTTTTTT,CASSYRFTRTGELFF
TRBD1,TRBJ1-4,few,TRBV23-1,TGCGCCAGCAGTCAACCGGGACAGGGGGATGAAAAACTGTTTTTT,CASSQPGQGDEKLFF
TRBD2,TRBJ2-1,few,TRBV7-2,TGTGCCAGCAGCTTAGCGTTAGCGGGAGGGCCCAATGAGCAGTTCTTC,CASSLALAGGPNEQFF
NA,TRBJ2-7,NA,TRBV4-1,TGCGCCAGCAGCCACGGGACAAATTACGAGCAGTACTTC,CASSHGTNYEQYF
NA,TRBJ2-1,NA,TRBV7-9,TGTGCCAGCAGCGAAAGTAGTCTCCGTAATGAGCAGTTCTTC,CASSESSLRNEQFF
NA,TRBJ2-2,NA,TRBV27,TGTGCCAGCAGTTTACTTCTACGGGGTAGTGGGAGCGGGGAGCTGTTTTTT,CASSLLLRGSGSGELFF
NA,TRBJ2-3,NA,TRBV10-3,TGTGCCACAACCGAGGCCCTCACAGATACGCAGTATTTT,CATTEALTDTQYF
TRBD1,TRBJ1-2,NA,TRBV6-5,TGTGCCAGCCGTTTTTCGGGACAGGGCTTCTATGGCTACACCTTC,CASRFSGQGFYGYTF
TRBD2,TRBJ2-1,NA,TRBV5-5,TGTGCCAGCAGCTCGCCTCTAGCGGGACCCATGGGGTACAATGAGCAGTTCTTC,CASSSPLAGPMGYNEQFF
NA,TRBJ1-4,NA,TRBV10-3,TGTGCCATCGGGCCCTCGTCAGGTGAAAAACTGTTTTTT,CAIGPSSGEKLFF
NA,TRBJ2-7,NA,TRBV19,TGTGCCAGTAGTACGTCGGGACTCAGCTCCTACGAGCAGTACTTC,CASSTSGLSSYEQYF
NA,TRBJ2-7,NA,TRBV27,TGTGCCAGCAGTTATTGGGGGGGCTCTGTCAGCTACGAGCAGTACTTC,CASSYWGGSVSYEQYF
TRBD2,TRBJ2-3,NA,TRBV7-9,TGTGCCAGCAGCCCTAGACTAGCCACAGATACGCAGTATTTT,CASSPRLATDTQYF